Listed below are T cell receptor beta chains from one sample, sequenced in a study of blood T cells in healthy people across ages. MiXCR, applied by TCRdb to the 5' RACE reads, yields one record per CDR3 protein. The sample includes more than 650,000 distinct CDR3 sequences, 50% to 65% of them seen just once. Source material: blood. The receptors stem from a man aged 80 or over in good health. Both conserved end residues are part of each CDR3. A D gene is named only where the DNA matches it firmly. Expanded clones get a size class; other rows say once, few or many, or leave the size out.

clone size	D gene	V gene	J gene	CDR3 protein	CDR3 DNA
few	TRBD2	TRBV7-8	TRBJ2-3	CASTQGGTHRYAYF	TGTGCCAGCACCCAGGGAGGGACCCACAGATACGCGTATTTT
many	-	TRBV20-1	TRBJ2-1	CSARDASLSSYNEQFF	TGCAGTGCTAGAGATGCAAGCTTGAGCTCCTACAATGAGCAGTTCTTC
-	-	TRBV12-3/TRBV12-4	TRBJ2-1	CARREDGRHYNEQFF	TGTGCCAGGAGAGAGGACGGACGGCACTACAATGAGCAGTTCTTC
few	-	TRBV28	TRBJ2-7	CASSLIGVSCEQYF	TGTGCCAGCAGTTTAATCGGGGTCTCCTGCGAGCAGTACTTC
few	-	TRBV5-6	TRBJ1-4	CASSLRATNEKLFF	TGTGCCAGCAGCTTGAGGGCAACTAATGAAAAACTGTTTTTT
-	-	TRBV13	TRBJ1-5	CASSLGRGTNQPQHF	TGTGCCAGCAGCTTAGGCAGGGGCACGAATCAGCCCCAGCATTTT
few	TRBD2	TRBV7-2	TRBJ2-5	CASSPNQRLAGGGQYF	TGTGCCAGCAGCCCCAACCAAAGACTAGCGGGAGGAGGGCAGTACTTC
few	TRBD1	TRBV7-2	TRBJ1-2	CASSLAGTGPTPNYGYTF	TGTGCCAGCAGCTTAGCCGGGACAGGGCCTACACCTAACTATGGCTACACCTTC
-	TRBD2	TRBV3-1	TRBJ2-7	CASSSPWSGSLYEQYF	TGTGCCAGCAGCTCCCCGTGGAGCGGGAGCTTATACGAGCAGTACTTC
-	TRBD2	TRBV7-6	TRBJ2-1	CASSLGPGTSGRANEQFF	TGTGCCAGCAGCTTAGGCCCCGGGACTAGCGGGAGGGCCAATGAGCAGTTCTTC
few	TRBD2	TRBV3-1	TRBJ2-7	CASTVGLAGGDSYEQYF	TGTGCCAGCACCGTCGGACTAGCGGGAGGGGATTCCTACGAGCAGTACTTC
-	-	TRBV9	TRBJ2-7	CASSDFGRSYNEQYF	TGTGCCAGCAGCGACTTTGGTAGGTCCTACAATGAGCAGTACTTC